The 4 T cell receptor beta chains in this list originate from one sample, sequenced in a study of blood T cell repertoires in COVID-19. TCRdb keeps only in-frame clones here, not all; method: immunoSEQ multiplex PCR. Of about 320,000 clones in the sample, 90% were seen once. The sequenced sample consisted of PBMCs or T cells enriched from blood (not recorded which). The receptor set was obtained from a man between 60 and 75 years old who had recovered from COVID-19.

This chain joins TRBV28 and TRBJ1-1; D possibly corresponds to TRBD1 (5 bases). The germline gives CDR1 MDHEN, CDR2 SYDVKM. The CDR3 contains 17 residues. V was trimmed by 2 bases and J by 0 bases, leaving 16 bases between them. The CDR3 protein is CASSLRRAPGVNTEAFF. CDR3 nucleotide sequence: TGTGCCAGCAGTTTACGGAGGGCTCCGGGGGTGAACACTGAAGCTTTCTTT. The full variable domain, with the rest looked up from reference TRBV28 and TRBJ1-1, is DVKVTQSSRYLVKRTGEKVFLECVQDMDHENMFWYRQDPGLGLRLIYFSYDVKMKEKGDIPEGYSVSREKKERFSLILESASTNQTSMYLCASSLRRAPGVNTEAFFGQGTRLTVV.

This clone appeared once. The chain employs TRBV4-1 and TRBJ1-1; no definite D call. Trimming shortened V by 0 bases and J by 2 bases, and 10 bases separated the two germline ends. CDR3 size: 15 residues. From germline, CDR1 is MGHRA and CDR2 YSYEKL. The CDR3 DNA is TGCGCCAGCAGCCAAGACGATCGGTTAAACACTGAAGCTTTCTTT. This translates into CASSQDDRLNTEAFF.

The chain carries TRBV6-5 and TRBJ1-1; weak D call: TRBD1 (6 bases). Germline loops: CDR1 MNHEY, CDR2 SVGAGI. V lost 7 bases to trimming and J lost 7 bases, with 19 bases between them. This CDR3 is 14 amino acids long. DNA for the CDR3: TGTGCCAGCACCCTTCGCGGGGGGCAGAGTGAAGCTTTCTTT. As protein: CASTLRGGQSEAFF.

V usage is TRBV7-9 and J usage is TRBJ1-4; D not resolved. V lost 7 bases and J lost 3, with 18 bases in between. In germline, CDR1 is SEHNR, CDR2 FQNEAQ (reference sequence). This CDR3 region has 16 residues. CDR3 loop: CASIHGVSRANEKLFF. Written as DNA, the CDR3 is TGTGCCAGCATTCACGGGGTGAGCCGGGCTAATGAAAAACTGTTTTTT.